One T cell receptor beta chain is described in this entry. The junction differs from germline at one of its ends, possibly a read error. The record originates from a study of Graves' ophthalmopathy and Graves' hyperthyroidism. RNA transcripts were the source from which TCR beta CDR3 regions were amplified. In the first round, RT-PCR was carried out with HTBI primers, and a multiplex PCR formed the second round. TCRdb re-called the multiplex PCR reads with MiXCR, one entry per CDR3 protein. Of a few hundred thousand distinct CDR3 sequences listed, about a sixth were seen once; the top ten hold 2.4%. This CDR3 has 12 residues. Germline CDR1 and CDR2: LGHNA and YSLEER. Diagnosis used clinical symptoms, serum thyroxine, TRAb, thyroid ultrasound and orbital computed tomography. PBMCs had their origin in fresh peripheral blood (around 10 ml).

The sample comprised peripheral blood. The chain links TRBV4-3 to TRBJ2-5, with TRBD2 matching over 10 bases. The sequence was obtained from an adult woman with stable Graves' hyperthyroidism. CDR3: CASSRAGGDSIF. CDR3 nucleotides: TGCGCTAGCAGCCGAGCGGGGGGGGACTCTATCTTC.